This TCR beta chain is from a study of cytomegalovirus exposure and HLA in healthy donors. The study's findings and limits: First-cohort TCR clusters were later found to tend to co-occur in the roughly 130 validation repertoires. Cytomegalovirus status was reportedly diagnosed by the classifier with high sensitivity and specificity. Some TCR beta chains (roughly 150 of them) were listed as cytomegalovirus-associated. Researchers reported that a few CMV-associated chains were confirmed in vitro as CMV antigen-specific.

Comment on this clone: Its matching antigen is unknown.

V shed 5 bases and J shed 5 bases, with 10 bases lying between them. The CDR3 contains 13 residues. The method was immunoSEQ multiplex PCR; TCRdb's version includes in-frame clones alone and lacks a portion of them. The sample holds about 150,000 clones, 80% to 90% seen once. The sequence was collected from a man between 18 and 29 years old in good health and CMV-seropositive. The chain couples TRBV23-1 to TRBJ2-1; D remains ambiguous. TRBV23-1 is noted as an ORF with a role that remains uncertain. Sequencing input: PBMCs. The CDR3 region is CASSGQLNNEQFF. The CDR3 region has the DNA TGCGCCAGCAGTGGGCAGCTTAACAATGAGCAGTTCTTC.